The 20 T cell receptor beta chains below all came from one sample that was sequenced in a study of blood T cell repertoires in COVID-19. Sequencing used immunoSEQ multiplex PCR; TCRdb keeps in-frame clones, though not all of them. Here the sample spans 130,000 or so clones, roughly 90% being singletons. The source material was peripheral blood. These TCRs come from a man aged 50 or older with acute or convalescent COVID-19.

V gene TRBV6-4 combines with J gene TRBJ2-1; D may be TRBD1 (6 bases). Trimming stripped 5 bases from V and 5 bases from J, with 13 bases between. This CDR3 has 14 residues. CDR1 MRHNA and CDR2 SNTAGT come from the germline V gene. Here the CDR3 reads CASSPDWGHNEQFF. DNA for the CDR3: TGTGCCAGCAGTCCGGACTGGGGGCACAATGAGCAGTTCTTC.

The rearrangement links TRBV7-9 to TRBJ2-2; possible D gene TRBD1, 5 bases. Between the trimmed V and J ends, which lost 5 bases and 3 bases, there was a span of 16 bases. Germline V gene data show CDR1 as SEHNR and CDR2 as FQNEAQ (reference sequence). The CDR3 has 16 amino acids. Written as DNA, the CDR3 is TGTGCCAGCAGCCATAGCAGGGTACTCGACACCGGGGAGCTGTTTTTT. Residues: CASSHSRVLDTGELFF.

In its sample, this clone was seen once. V usage is TRBV11-3 and J usage is TRBJ2-1, with 10 bases lining up with TRBD1. The V and J ends lost 3 bases and 6 bases, in that order; junction bases with no gene match: 2. CDR1 and CDR2 from the germline V gene are SGHNT and YENEEA. The CDR3 length is 14 residues. CDR3 bases: TGTGCCAGCAGCTTGAGGACAGGGGGCAATGAGCAGTTCTTC. This encodes CASSLRTGGNEQFF.

The chain links TRBV5-4 to TRBJ1-2; D is possibly TRBD1 (6 bases). This CDR3 is 12 amino acids long. Trimming removed 2 bases from V and 5 bases from J, with 7 bases in between. Germline values: CDR1 SGHNT, CDR2 YYREEE (reference sequence). CDR3 sequence reads: CASSLTGYGYTF. CDR3 in DNA: TGTGCCAGCAGCTTAACAGGGTATGGCTACACCTTC.

The chain employs TRBV11-3 and TRBJ2-2, with TRBD2 identical over 10 bases. The trim removed 7 bases at V and 4 bases at J, leaving 9 bases unmatched. CDR1 is SGHNT and CDR2 is YENEEA in the germline V gene. The CDR3 is made up of 16 amino acids. CDR3 nucleotides: TGTGCCAGCATCTCCTCCGGGACTAGCGCCACCGGGGAGCTGTTTTTT. It is translated as CASISSGTSATGELFF. The entire variable domain, with the rest obtained from reference TRBV11-3 and TRBJ2-2, is as follows: EAGVVQSPRYKIIEKKQPVAFWCNPISGHNTLYWYLQNLGQGPELLIRYENEEAVDDSQLPKDRFSAERLKGVDSTLKIQPAELGDSAVYLCASISSGTSATGELFFGEGSRLTVL.

The chain joins TRBV19 to TRBJ2-1, with D uncertain. CDR1 LNHDA and CDR2 SQIVND come from the germline V gene (reference sequence). V lost 4 bases and J lost 4, with 8 bases in between. The CDR3 has 13 amino acids. In nucleotides, the CDR3 is TGTGCCAGTAGTAGAACGAGTTACAATGAGCAGTTCTTC. Translated: CASSRTSYNEQFF.

This clone occurred a few times. The rearrangement uses TRBV19 and TRBJ1-5; D not resolved. CDR1 and CDR2 from the germline V gene are LNHDA and SQIVND (reference sequence). The CDR3 covers 13 residues. The germline V and J ends were trimmed by 3 bases and 3 bases, with 6 bases remaining between them. Here the CDR3 reads CASSISVNQPQHF. The DNA for the CDR3 is TGTGCCAGTAGTATTTCGGTCAATCAGCCCCAGCATTTT.

The rearrangement joins TRBV3-1 (or the pseudogene TRBV3-2) to TRBJ2-1; tentative D call: TRBD2 (5 bases). CDR3 length equals 15 residues. V was shortened by 4 bases and J by 0 bases, with 10 bases between the two germline ends. Germline CDR1 and CDR2: LGHDT and YNNKEL (reference sequence). CDR3 protein: CASSPVASSYNEQFF. The CDR3 DNA is TGTGCCAGCAGCCCGGTAGCGAGCTCCTACAATGAGCAGTTCTTC.

This clone was counted between two and nine times. CDR3 sequence: CASSDAFGGINNEQFF. The CDR3, as DNA: TGTGCCAGCAGTGATGCTTTTGGAGGGATAAACAATGAGCAGTTCTTC. The rearrangement joins TRBV2 to TRBJ2-1; the D gene is possibly TRBD2 (6 bases). Germline assignment: CDR1 SNHLY and CDR2 FYNNEI. The CDR3 runs 16 residues. Trimming pared 3 bases from V and 5 bases from J, leaving 17 bases between.

The rearrangement links TRBV7-9 to TRBJ2-3; perhaps TRBD1 as D (6 bases). Deletions cut 5 bases from V and 6 bases from J, with 15 bases between. The CDR3 has 14 residues. The germline gives CDR1 SEHNR, CDR2 FQNEAQ (reference sequence). CDR3 loop: CASSPTGFTDTQYF. The DNA for the CDR3 is TGTGCCAGCAGCCCTACAGGGTTTACGGATACGCAGTATTTT.

The chain employs TRBV2 and TRBJ1-6; D uncertain. This CDR3 has 18 residues. V was cut by 6 bases and J by 0 bases, with 18 bases left in between. Germline CDR1 reads SNHLY; CDR2 reads FYNNEI. Here the CDR3 reads CASRGVGELSSYNSPLHF. The CDR3 DNA is TGTGCCAGCAGGGGAGTTGGGGAGTTAAGCTCCTATAATTCACCCCTCCACTTT.

The chain carries TRBV7-2 and TRBJ2-2; perhaps TRBD2 as D (5 bases). The CDR3 totals 14 residues. From germline, CDR1 is SGHTA and CDR2 FQGNSA. V shed 1 base and J shed 3 bases, with 6 bases lying between them. The CDR3 DNA is TGTGCCAGCAGCTTAGTCGGGGACACCGGGGAGCTGTTTTTT. As protein: CASSLVGDTGELFF.

The chain recombines TRBV5-1 with TRBJ1-1, with TRBD1 matching over 8 bases. Looked up from germline, CDR1 is SGHRS and CDR2 is YFSETQ. V was pared by 5 bases and J by 10 bases, with 13 bases of the junction left unmatched. The CDR3 is made up of 14 amino acids. The DNA for the CDR3 is TGCGCCAGCAGTTCAGGGGGCGGAAATGGAATAGCTTTCTTT. This gives the protein CASSSGGGNGIAFF.

The chain recombines TRBV27 with TRBJ2-3; 11 positions match TRBD2. The CDR3 has 18 residues. The J segment lost 3 bases and the V segment lost 5 bases, leaving 13 bases of the junction unmatched. The germline V gene encodes CDR1 MNHEY and CDR2 SMNVEV (reference sequence). The CDR3 DNA sequence: TGTGCCAGCAGTCCACGGACTAGCGGGCCCGCTGGGACAGATACGCAGTATTTT. Its translation is CASSPRTSGPAGTDTQYF.

The V gene is TRBV7-9, the J gene TRBJ2-1; no clear D. Germline CDR1 and CDR2: SEHNR and FQNEAQ (reference sequence). Trimming removed 5 bases at V and 1 base at J, with 15 bases between. This CDR3 is built from 16 residues. The DNA of the CDR3 is TGTGCCAGCAGCCGTGAATGGAGTCTTTCCTACAATGAGCAGTTCTTC. This translates into CASSREWSLSYNEQFF.

The V gene is TRBV11-3, the J gene TRBJ2-7, with D possibly TRBD1 on 6 matching bases. The CDR3 is made up of 13 amino acids. Germline CDR1 SGHNT, CDR2 YENEEA. The V end was cut by 5 bases, the J end by 4 bases, with 12 bases between. The CDR3 sequence: CASSPGQNYEQYF. As DNA, the CDR3 is TGTGCCAGCAGCCCCGGACAGAATTACGAGCAGTACTTC.

J is TRBJ2-1 and V is TRBV29-1; 12 nucleotides agree with TRBD2. Germline values: CDR1 SQVTM, CDR2 ANQGSEA. CDR3 length equals 13 residues. Germline trimming cut 2 bases from V and 10 bases from J; bases unmatched to any gene: 3. The CDR3 DNA is TGCAGCGTTGAACGTCTAGCGGGAGGGGAGCAGTTCTTC. It codes for CSVERLAGGEQFF.

The gene calls are TRBV6-5 and TRBJ2-1; TRBD2 aligns across 10 bases. CDR1 and CDR2 (germline): MNHEY, SVGAGI. Trimming removed 5 bases from V and 10 bases from J; junction bases left unmatched: 2. The CDR3 contains 12 residues. CDR3 protein: CASSKTSGEQFF. In DNA, the CDR3 is TGTGCCAGCAGTAAGACTAGCGGGGAGCAGTTCTTC.

This rearrangement joins TRBV5-1 to TRBJ1-5, with TRBD1 matching over 11 bases. CDR3 length: 16 residues. V dropped 0 bases and J dropped 2; count of bases not matched to a gene: 1. Per the germline V gene, CDR1 is SGHRS and CDR2 is YFSETQ. The CDR3 is CASSLGTGGGNQPQHF. The CDR3 DNA reads TGCGCCAGCAGCTTGGGGACAGGGGGCGGCAATCAGCCCCAGCATTTT.

The chain joins TRBV19 to TRBJ1-1, with D uncertain. The germline gives CDR1 LNHDA, CDR2 SQIVND (reference sequence). Trimming took off 7 bases at V and 1 base at J, with 10 bases between the two ends. The CDR3 is made up of 13 amino acids. The CDR3 bases are TGTGCCAGTACCCTCCGGGGGAACACTGAAGCTTTCTTT. Its translation is CASTLRGNTEAFF.